These T cell receptor beta chains were read from a single sample in a study of regulatory T cells in long-lasting Graves disease. MiXCR, applied by TCRdb to the multiplex PCR reads, yields one record per CDR3 protein. The table shows about 310,000 distinct CDR3 sequences, with 15% to 20% occurring only once. The sequencing used peripheral blood mononuclear cells (PBMCs), collected at new diagnosis, from a patient treated with antithyroid drugs. The receptors stem from a female donor with Graves disease. Both conserved end residues are part of each CDR3. Part of the rows lack a size; the others show once, few, many or a class for expanded clones.

J gene	V gene	CDR3 length	clone size	CDR3 protein
TRBJ1-4	TRBV2	14	many	CASRQASTNEKLFF
TRBJ1-6	TRBV2	15	many	CASSDRQSGWSPLHF
TRBJ2-1	TRBV15	15	few	CATRKTGSSYNEQFF
TRBJ2-7	TRBV29-1	13	-	CSVVYQSSYEQYF
TRBJ2-7	TRBV28	15	many	CASSFAVWSSYEQYF
TRBJ1-2	TRBV2	11	-	CASSSSNGYTF
TRBJ1-6	TRBV4-3	15	-	CASSQDVLDNSPLHF
TRBJ1-3	TRBV4-1	16	-	CASSQPGQRRGNTIYF
TRBJ2-1	TRBV19	15	many	CASSSSGGSYNEQFF
TRBJ1-1	TRBV15	14	many	CATSQLPRNTEAFF
TRBJ1-1	TRBV7-9	15	many	CASSSFQGSDTEAFF
TRBJ1-1	TRBV6-2/TRBV6-3	16	many	CASSPTTGYGDTEAFF
TRBJ2-7	TRBV3-1	15	few	CASSFTLAGAHEQYF
TRBJ2-1	TRBV24-1	17	-	CATSDPPGGPSYNEQFF
TRBJ2-4	TRBV30	13	many	CAWGDQGGSVQYF
TRBJ1-1	TRBV20-1	14	many	CSASRGTGNTEAFF
TRBJ2-2	TRBV19	17	-	CASSNRALAPNTGELFF
TRBJ2-5	TRBV20-1	12	-	CSARNGQETQYF
TRBJ2-5	TRBV4-1	16	many	CASSRQGQGAGETQYF
TRBJ2-7	TRBV12-3/TRBV12-4	14	many	CASSLASQNYEQYF
TRBJ1-1	TRBV19	13	many	CASRLSLNTEAFF
TRBJ2-1	TRBV30	17	many	CASSGTSGRASVYEQFF
TRBJ2-5	TRBV6-1	17	many	CASSGMPGQDVGKTQYF
TRBJ2-3	TRBV6-9	16	-	CASSYNLDDLTDTQYF
TRBJ2-3	TRBV28	14	many	CASRQYTSTDTQYF
TRBJ2-1	TRBV11-2	12	many	CASSFLWDEQFF
TRBJ2-2	TRBV20-1	16	-	CSARVGGPLRTGELFF
TRBJ1-1	TRBV12-3/TRBV12-4	12	many	CASNSGNTEAFF
TRBJ1-1	TRBV2	14	-	CASTQSYRNTEAFF
TRBJ2-7	TRBV6-1	15	-	CASSATSWGRVEQYF
TRBJ1-1	TRBV6-1	13	few	CASSLIQGKEAFF
TRBJ1-2	TRBV28	15	many	CASSFPRGLSDGYTF
TRBJ2-7	TRBV10-2	10	many	CASGYDFRYF
TRBJ2-5	TRBV27	13	many	CASSFSGTETQYF
TRBJ2-1	TRBV27	14	many	CASSFGLASGEQFF
TRBJ2-1	TRBV24-1	14	-	CATSGQREGRGQFF
TRBJ2-3	TRBV3-1	15	few	CASSQLQGLADTQYF
TRBJ1-3	TRBV28	13	few	CASSIPAGDTIYF
TRBJ2-7	TRBV6-1	17	many	CASSTGQPAIITYEQYF
TRBJ2-6	TRBV7-2	14	once	CASRPSGGANVLTF
TRBJ1-5	TRBV6-2/TRBV6-3	16	-	CASSYSMQGYSTAQHF
TRBJ2-3	TRBV28	16	many	CATTASGSLGTDTQYF
TRBJ2-7	TRBV6-5	15	-	CASSYFREPTYEQYF
TRBJ2-3	TRBV11-2	14	many	CASSLNSRGDTQYF
TRBJ2-2	TRBV9	14	-	CASSVGPYTGELFF
TRBJ1-3	TRBV27	13	many	CASSPQAGNTIYF
TRBJ1-6	TRBV6-1	16	many	CASIDSALYPNSPLHF
TRBJ1-5	TRBV7-8	15	few	CASSLAIQGNQPQHF
TRBJ2-7	TRBV7-9	17	-	CASSTSRGPADLYEQYF
TRBJ1-2	TRBV10-3	12	many	CASRPPGRGYTF
TRBJ1-2	TRBV20-1	13	few	CSAADRGFKRYTF
TRBJ2-7	TRBV7-9	16	many	CASTHQDRDSVYEQYF
TRBJ2-3	TRBV12-3/TRBV12-4	14	many	CASSFFRGPDTQYF
TRBJ1-1	TRBV28	12	many	CASSRQGSEAFF
TRBJ2-3	TRBV11-3	14	many	CASSPSPLLNTQYF
TRBJ1-5	TRBV19	18	many	CASSVPSGGTGGFQPQHF
TRBJ2-7	TRBV27	16	many	CASSLSLRGLLYEQYF
TRBJ2-7	TRBV30	16	-	CAWSKISGGRAYEQYF
TRBJ2-1	TRBV2	11	many	CASNYYNEQFF